One sample yielded the 3 T cell receptor beta chains listed below, sequenced in a study of T cell changes during pregnancy in multiple sclerosis. Libraries were prepared by immunoSEQ multiplex PCR; TCRdb keeps only in-frame clonotypes and omits some of them. The sample shows more than 85,000 clones, approximately 90% of them seen only once. The input for sequencing was peripheral blood, taken in the second trimester of pregnancy. The origin of the receptors is a female donor with multiple sclerosis, enrolled in a pregnancy study.

This clone was seen a handful of times. J is TRBJ1-2 and V is TRBV14; D uncertain. The CDR3 runs to 15 residues. CDR1 and CDR2 from the germline V gene are SGHDN and FVKESK. V was trimmed by 0 bases and J by 7 bases, leaving 15 bases between them. The CDR3: CASSQDLSGDPGYTF. Written as DNA, the CDR3 is TGTGCCAGCAGCCAAGATCTGTCCGGGGATCCTGGCTACACCTTC.

The rearrangement links TRBV13 to TRBJ2-5; TRBD1 matches at 10 bases. The J call may be in error: the DNA end matches TRBJ2-7 better. Per the germline V gene, CDR1 is PRHDT and CDR2 is FYEKMQ (reference sequence). This CDR3 comprises 14 residues. The CDR3 bases are TGTGCCAGCAGCGGGACAGGGGTCCACTACGAGCAGTACTTC. This codes for CASSGTGVHYEQYF.

CDR3 sequence reads: CASSPLDWSDTQYF. CDR3 sequence (DNA): TGTGCCAGTAGTCCATTGGACTGGTCAGATACGCAGTATTTT. V and J are TRBV19 and TRBJ2-3; D may be TRBD2 (5 bases). Trimming shortened V by 5 bases and J by 4 bases, and 13 bases separated the two germline ends. The CDR3 length is 14 residues. Germline V gives CDR1 LNHDA, CDR2 SQIVND (reference sequence).